A single sample gave rise to the 4 T cell receptor beta chains below, sequenced in a study of shared clonotypes between healthy human individuals. Repertoires were generated with immunoSEQ multiplex PCR, while TCRdb's copy carries only in-frame clones and drops some. The sample includes 2.3 million or so clones, more than 85% of them seen just once. The sample was naive CD4+ T cells from PBMCs. Subset denoted: CD45RA+ positively selected. All receptors derive from a young man in good health. Some clones in this sample may be carry-over from other donors' samples.

The chain couples TRBV5-1 to TRBJ1-3; the D is unclear. The V end was cut by 4 bases, the J end by 0 bases, with 11 bases between. The germline V gene has CDR1 SGHRS and CDR2 YFSETQ. The CDR3 covers 15 residues. The CDR3 reads CASSRYFDSGNTIYF. Here the CDR3 DNA reads TGCGCCAGCAGCCGTTATTTTGACTCTGGAAACACCATATATTTT.

The chain uses TRBV25-1 and TRBJ1-1; D call uncertain. Looked up from germline, CDR1 is MGHDK and CDR2 is SYGVNS. There are 15 residues in the CDR3. V was cut by 3 bases and J by 1 base, with 12 bases left in between. The CDR3 region is CASSEPPPGNTEAFF. The CDR3 bases are TGTGCCAGCAGTGAGCCCCCGCCGGGGAACACTGAAGCTTTCTTT. The whole variable domain, filled in from reference TRBV25-1 and TRBJ1-1, reads EADIYQTPRYLVIGTGKKITLECSQTMGHDKMYWYQQDPGMELHLIHYSYGVNSTEKGDLSSESTVSRIRTEHFPLTLESARPSHTSQYLCASSEPPPGNTEAFFGQGTRLTVV.

The rearrangement links TRBV4-1 to TRBJ2-7; 9 bases align to TRBD1. Per germline, CDR1 MGHRA and CDR2 YSYEKL. The CDR3 runs to 15 residues. J gave up 5 bases and V 5 bases, and 10 bases lay outside the gene matches. Written as DNA, the CDR3 is TGCGCCAGCAGCGATACCGACAGGGGGGCCCACGAGCAGTACTTC. Residues: CASSDTDRGAHEQYF.

The rearrangement uses TRBV6-6 and TRBJ1-2; D is possibly TRBD1 (5 bases). This CDR3 has 13 residues. V lost 4 bases to trimming and J lost 8 bases, with 14 bases between them. Germline CDR1 and CDR2: MNHNY and SVGAGI (reference sequence). The CDR3 nucleotides are TGTGCCAGCAGTTCTGGGACCTCGGGAGGCTACACCTTC. This sequence encodes CASSSGTSGGYTF.